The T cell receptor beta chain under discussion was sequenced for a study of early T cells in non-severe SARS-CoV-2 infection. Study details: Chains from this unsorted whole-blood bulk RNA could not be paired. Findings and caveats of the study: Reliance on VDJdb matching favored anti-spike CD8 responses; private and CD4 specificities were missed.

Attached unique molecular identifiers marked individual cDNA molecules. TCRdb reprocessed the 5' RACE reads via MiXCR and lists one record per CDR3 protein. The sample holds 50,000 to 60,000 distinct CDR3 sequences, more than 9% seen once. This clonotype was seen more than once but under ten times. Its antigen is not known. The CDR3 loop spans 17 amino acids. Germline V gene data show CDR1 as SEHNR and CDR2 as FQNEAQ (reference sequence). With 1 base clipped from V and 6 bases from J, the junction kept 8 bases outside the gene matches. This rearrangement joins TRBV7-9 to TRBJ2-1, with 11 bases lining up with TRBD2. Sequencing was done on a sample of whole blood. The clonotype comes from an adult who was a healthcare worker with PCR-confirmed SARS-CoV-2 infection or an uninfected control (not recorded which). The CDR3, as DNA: TGTGCCAGCAGCTTAGATAGGGGACTAGCGGTGATCAATGAGCAGTTCTTC. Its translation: CASSLDRGLAVINEQFF. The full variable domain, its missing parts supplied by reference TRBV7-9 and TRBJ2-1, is DTGVSQNPRHKITKRGQNVTFRCDPISEHNRLYWYRQTLGQGPEFLTYFQNEAQLEKSRLLSDRFSAERPKGSFSTLEIQRTEQGDSAMYLCASSLDRGLAVINEQFFGPGTRLTVL.